Given below is one T cell receptor (beta chain) in context. Its specificity is not known. Inclusion characteristics of ophthalmopathy patients comprised a Clinical Activity Score of at least 3, a NOSPECS grade of at least 4, and duration under 3 months. Criteria for exclusion of patients were uncontrolled infection, other autoimmune disease, pregnancy or lactation. Diagnoses were established using clinical symptoms, serum thyroxine and TRAb, thyroid ultrasound and orbital computed tomography. The data derive from a study of T cells in Graves' hyperthyroidism and ophthalmopathy. Overall study findings and caveats: Most thyroid clonotypes expanded above 0.001 were also detected in blood.

TCR beta CDR3 regions were amplified from RNA transcripts. TCR CDR3 underwent first-round RT-PCR with the HTBI primer set. Via MiXCR, TCRdb re-called the multiplex PCR reads, giving one row per CDR3 protein. Of about half a million distinct CDR3 sequences listed, nearly 20% are singletons. This CDR3 region has 17 residues. The V end lost 0 bases, the J end lost 0 bases, and 13 bases lay between the germline ends. Germline lookup yields CDR1 SGDLS and CDR2 YYNGEE. The TCR sequence derives from a man aged 35 to 55 with Graves' ophthalmopathy. The rearrangement joins TRBV9 to TRBJ1-3; D is ambiguous. The sequenced material came from blood. CDR3 region: CASSVGVSQYSGNTIYF. For the CDR3, the DNA is TGTGCCAGCAGCGTAGGGGTCAGCCAATACTCTGGAAACACCATATATTTT.